What follows describes a single T cell receptor beta chain. The sample belongs to a study of blood T cell repertoires in COVID-19. Study-level information: The United States, Italy and Spain provided the acute and convalescent COVID-19 samples. The cDNA or gDNA used as material had been derived from T cells, B-cell-depleted T cells, or PBMCs.

Membership in each cohort depended on participant-reported clinical history. The protocol was immunoSEQ multiplex PCR, while the TCRdb copy is restricted to in-frame clones and leaves out a portion. Of fewer than 200,000 clones listed, around 82% are singletons. V was pared by 0 bases and J by 7 bases, with 4 bases of the junction left unmatched. Germline lookup yields CDR1 MNHEY and CDR2 SVGAGI. This CDR3 region has 14 residues. This sequence originates from a woman aged 45-65 years in a cohort exposed to, infected with or recovered from COVID-19 (not recorded which). The chain is built from TRBV6-5 and TRBJ1-2; 8 bases line up with TRBD1. Material for sequencing was PBMCs or T cells enriched from blood (not recorded which). CDR3 nucleotide sequence: TGTGCCAGCAGTTACTCACAGGGGGAAGGTGGCTACACCTTC. Translated, it gives CASSYSQGEGGYTF.